The rows below give T cell receptor beta chains drawn from one sample of a study of beta chain features in type 1 diabetes. Method: immunoSEQ multiplex PCR; TCRdb's copy keeps in-frame clones and lacks some. Here the sample spans about 350,000 clones, roughly a fifth being singletons. Specimen: naive CD4+ T cells from blood. These receptors all come from a woman between 18 and 29 years old in good health. Each CDR3 is given without its conserved first and last residue. The order of the fields is V gene, CDR3 protein.

>TRBV2
ASSEGNSQETQY
>TRBV18
ASSPSQGAEAF
>TRBV6-5
ASSVTGTLNNEQF
>TRBV29-1
SVGQGDTEAF
>TRBV30
AWDSGTGVSDEQF
>TRBV2
ASSEARLAGVNEQF
>TRBV4-1
ASSQDPRAYEQF
>TRBV4-1
ASSPGGQGPTDTQY
>TRBV12-5
ASGLVRYPWRDEQF
>TRBV19
ASSLTGASEYGYT
>TRBV5-4
ASSSRQGGDTQY
>TRBV6-5
ASSLGLAGGGEQF
>TRBV5-8
ASSLEGWEH
>TRBV5-5
ASSGTSGGADNEQF
>TRBV30
AWRRQGPETQY
>TRBV27
ASSSGGNGYT
>TRBV9
ASSPGWGDWVTDTQY
>TRBV25-1
ASLTGQGSTEAF
>TRBV2
ASNRGSNQPQH
>TRBV29-1
SVDRGLNSPLH
>TRBV7-2
ASSLGQGQFGDGYT
>TRBV4-2
ASSQSLGGHSDTQY
>TRBV2
ASSEYRGMNTEAF
>TRBV5-1
ASSPGNQGAYYGYT
>TRBV7-8
ASSLVGTGRSYEQY
>TRBV4-3
ASSLGQAFNEKLF
>TRBV7-2
ASSLAGTDGYT
>TRBV4-1
ASSHGRGYSYNEQF
>TRBV18
ASSLGLATTYEQY
>TRBV10-3
AISGRPLDEQF
>TRBV5-1
ASSGTSGSNEQF
>TRBV28
ASSLGAQGTYGYT
>TRBV4-1
ASSQGIAGANVLT
>TRBV7-6
ASTLRAGPISGANVLT
>TRBV7-3
ASRRLWADTQY
>TRBV28
ATLPPIGGAKNIQY
>TRBV4-1
ASSPTFRENTEAF
>TRBV7-9
ASSSASSYNEQF
>TRBV5-1
ASRRQWIGGGELF
>TRBV9
ASSVGDKGDTQY
>TRBV11-1
ASSLDFQMPQH
>TRBV2
ASSEGPGWGGTEAF
>TRBV6-1
ASSPQGFTEAF
>TRBV2
ASQKSTSGITGELF
>TRBV6-5
ASRPGTGRTGELF
>TRBV7-8
ASSLSSGANVLT